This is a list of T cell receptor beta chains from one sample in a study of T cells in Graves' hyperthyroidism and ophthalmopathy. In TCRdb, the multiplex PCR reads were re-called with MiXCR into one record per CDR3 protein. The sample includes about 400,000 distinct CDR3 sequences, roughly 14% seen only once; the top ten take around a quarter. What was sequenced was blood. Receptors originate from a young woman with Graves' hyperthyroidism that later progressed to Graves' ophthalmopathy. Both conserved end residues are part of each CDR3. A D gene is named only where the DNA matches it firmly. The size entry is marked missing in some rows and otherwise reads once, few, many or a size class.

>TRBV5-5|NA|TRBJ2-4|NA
CASSVETGLDIQYF
TGTGCCAGCAGTGTTGAGACTGGGTTAGACATTCAGTACTTC
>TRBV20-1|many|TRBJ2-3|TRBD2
CSAMTSGRANTQYF
TGCAGTGCCATGACTAGCGGGAGGGCCAACACGCAGTATTTT
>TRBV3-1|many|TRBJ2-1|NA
CASSQVGVSYNEQFF
TGTGCCAGCAGCCAAGTAGGAGTCTCCTACAATGAGCAGTTCTTC
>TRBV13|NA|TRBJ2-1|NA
CASSVDPISSEQFF
TGTGCCAGCAGCGTAGACCCCATTTCTAGTGAGCAGTTCTTC
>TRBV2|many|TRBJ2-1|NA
CASSPESTGEQFF
TGTGCCAGCAGCCCCGAATCGACAGGCGAGCAGTTCTTC
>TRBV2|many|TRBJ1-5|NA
CASRLGPNNQPQHF
TGTGCCAGCAGACTGGGACCGAATAATCAGCCCCAGCATTTT
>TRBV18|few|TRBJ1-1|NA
CASSPSQGNTEAFF
TGTGCCAGCTCCCCGTCCCAGGGCAACACTGAAGCTTTCTTT
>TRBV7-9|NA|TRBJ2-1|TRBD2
CASSFTGGPGNLF
TGTGCCAGCAGCTTTACGGGAGGGCCGGGGAACCTCTTC
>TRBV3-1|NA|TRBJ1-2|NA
CASSQNNNYGYTF
TGTGCCAGCAGCCAGAATAATAACTATGGCTACACCTTC
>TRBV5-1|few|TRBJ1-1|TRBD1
CASSLVGTGEQLWNTEAFF
TGCGCCAGCAGCTTGGTCGGGACAGGGGAGCAATTGTGGAACACTGAAGCTTTCTTT
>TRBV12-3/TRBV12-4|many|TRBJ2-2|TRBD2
CASSETSGRSGELFF
TGTGCCAGCAGTGAGACTAGCGGGAGATCCGGGGAGCTGTTTTTT
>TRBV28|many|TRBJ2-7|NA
CASYPPPPTYEQYF
TGTGCCAGCTACCCTCCCCCCCCCACCTACGAGCAGTACTTC
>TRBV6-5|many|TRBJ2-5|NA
CASSYRTPERETQYF
TGTGCCAGCAGTTACCGGACACCCGAGAGAGAGACCCAGTACTTC
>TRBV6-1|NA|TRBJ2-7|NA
CASSEARGGAEQYF
TGTGCCAGCAGTGAAGCTCGGGGCGGGGCGGAGCAGTACTTC
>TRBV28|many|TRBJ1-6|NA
CASQYVSSYNSPLHF
TGTGCCAGCCAATATGTGAGCTCCTATAATTCACCCCTCCACTTT
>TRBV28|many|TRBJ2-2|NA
CASRKGRRGELFF
TGTGCCAGCCGGAAAGGGCGGCGCGGGGAGCTGTTTTTT
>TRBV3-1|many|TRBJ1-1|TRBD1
CASSRRQGAEAFF
TGTGCCAGCAGCCGAAGACAGGGGGCTGAAGCTTTCTTT
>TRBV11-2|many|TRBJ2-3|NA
CASSLVGTGTTDTQYF
TGTGCCAGCAGCTTAGTAGGGACGGGAACGACAGATACGCAGTATTTT
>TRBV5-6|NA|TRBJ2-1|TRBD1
CASSPWDRGTEQFF
TGTGCCAGCAGCCCATGGGACAGGGGGACTGAGCAGTTCTTC
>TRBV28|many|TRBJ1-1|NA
CASKMRELHTEAFF
TGTGCCAGCAAGATGAGGGAATTGCACACTGAAGCTTTCTTT
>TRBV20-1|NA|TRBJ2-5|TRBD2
CSASGLGHRKTQYF
TGCAGTGCTAGTGGACTAGGACACAGAAAGACCCAGTACTTC
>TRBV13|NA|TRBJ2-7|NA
CASSYRQEIVYEQYF
TGTGCCAGCAGCTACCGACAGGAGATCGTTTACGAGCAGTACTTC
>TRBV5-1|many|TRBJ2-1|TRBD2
CASSFGGRGDNEQFF
TGCGCCAGCAGCTTCGGCGGGAGGGGGGACAATGAGCAGTTCTTC
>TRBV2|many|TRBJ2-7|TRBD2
CASTSGMGDEQYF
TGTGCCAGTACTAGCGGGATGGGTGACGAGCAGTACTTC
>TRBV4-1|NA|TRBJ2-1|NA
CASSQVTELVLNYNEQFF
TGCGCCAGCAGCCAAGTTACGGAACTTGTTCTTAACTACAATGAGCAGTTCTTC
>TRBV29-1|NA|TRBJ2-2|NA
CSVEGMETGELFF
TGCAGCGTTGAAGGAATGGAGACCGGGGAGCTGTTTTTT
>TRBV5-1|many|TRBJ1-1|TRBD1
CASSLDTTGTLRMNTEAFF
TGCGCCAGCAGCTTGGATACGACAGGGACCCTTAGAATGAACACTGAAGCTTTCTTT
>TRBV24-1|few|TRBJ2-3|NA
CATTFADTQYF
TGTGCCACCACATTTGCGGATACGCAGTATTTT
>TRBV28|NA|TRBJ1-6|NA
CASSPTGFLNSPLHF
TGTGCCAGCAGCCCGACGGGGTTCCTAAATTCACCCCTCCACTTT
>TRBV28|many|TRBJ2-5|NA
CASPRSGGALGGIETQYF
TGTGCCAGCCCCCGTTCAGGGGGCGCTTTGGGGGGGATCGAGACCCAGTACTTC
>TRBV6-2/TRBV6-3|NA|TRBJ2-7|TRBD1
CASRDLGQGRYEQYF
TGTGCCAGCCGAGATTTAGGACAGGGGCGATACGAGCAGTACTTC
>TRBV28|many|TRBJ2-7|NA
CASSLSTSSSYEQYF
TGTGCCAGCAGTTTAAGCACTAGCAGTTCCTACGAGCAGTACTTC
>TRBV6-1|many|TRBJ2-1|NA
CASSIRGQSYNEQFF
TGTGCCAGCAGTATCCGAGGACAGTCCTACAATGAGCAGTTCTTC
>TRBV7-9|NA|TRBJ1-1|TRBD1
CASSLDGQGAEAFF
TGTGCCAGCAGCTTAGACGGACAGGGCGCTGAAGCTTTCTTT
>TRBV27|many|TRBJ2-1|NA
CASSPGTGEWNEQFF
TGTGCCAGCAGTCCCGGGACGGGGGAATGGAATGAGCAGTTCTTC
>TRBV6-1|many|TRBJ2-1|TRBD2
CASSEGAGTNEQFF
TGTGCCAGCAGTGAAGGAGCGGGGACCAATGAGCAGTTCTTC
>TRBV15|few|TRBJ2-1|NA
CATGGPPLSSYNEQFF
TGTGCCACCGGAGGACCTCCCCTAAGCTCCTACAATGAGCAGTTCTTC
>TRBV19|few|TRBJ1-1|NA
CASKARWTEAFF
TGTGCCAGTAAGGCCAGATGGACTGAAGCTTTCTTT
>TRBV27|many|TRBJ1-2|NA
CASSRGGPNYGYTF
TGTGCCAGCAGCCGGGGAGGGCCTAACTATGGCTACACCTTC
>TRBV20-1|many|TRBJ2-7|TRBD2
CSASGPWRRASGVPSYEQYF
TGCAGTGCTAGTGGCCCCTGGAGGAGGGCTAGCGGAGTACCTTCCTACGAGCAGTACTTC
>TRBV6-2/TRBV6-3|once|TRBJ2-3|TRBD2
CASRSLAGGSAHTQYF
TGTGCCAGCAGATCCTTAGCGGGAGGGTCTGCACATACGCAGTATTTT
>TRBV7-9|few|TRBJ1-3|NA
CASSLEVTGNTIYF
TGTGCCAGCAGCTTAGAAGTAACTGGAAACACCATATATTTT
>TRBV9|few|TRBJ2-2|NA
CASSVDGGPDTGELFF
TGTGCCAGCAGCGTAGACGGAGGGCCTGACACCGGGGAGCTGTTTTTT
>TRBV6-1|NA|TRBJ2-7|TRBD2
CASRLWGGTMYEQYF
TGTGCCAGCAGACTTTGGGGAGGGACTATGTACGAGCAGTACTTC
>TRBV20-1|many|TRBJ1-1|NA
CSASAGGPNTEAFF
TGCAGTGCTAGTGCTGGGGGCCCGAACACTGAAGCTTTCTTT
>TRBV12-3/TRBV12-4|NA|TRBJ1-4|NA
CASSSTERTVRYNEKLFF
TGTGCCAGCAGTTCCACGGAGAGGACAGTTCGGTACAATGAAAAACTGTTTTTT
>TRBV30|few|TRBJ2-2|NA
CAWSVPGVVGTGELFF
TGTGCCTGGAGTGTACCGGGGGTAGTGGGGACCGGGGAGCTGTTTTTT
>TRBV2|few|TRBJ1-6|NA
CASSEGGLGGSPLHF
TGTGCCAGCAGTGAAGGGGGGCTCGGGGGTTCACCCCTCCACTTT
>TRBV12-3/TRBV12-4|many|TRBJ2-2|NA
CASGLEWGELFF
TGTGCCAGCGGCCTCGAGTGGGGGGAGCTGTTTTTT
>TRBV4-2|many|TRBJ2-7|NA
CASSQDIGNYEQYF
TGTGCCAGCAGCCAAGATATCGGCAACTACGAGCAGTACTTC
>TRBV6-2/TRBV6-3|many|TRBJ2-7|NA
CASRDRSYEQYF
TGTGCCAGCAGGGACCGATCCTACGAGCAGTACTTC
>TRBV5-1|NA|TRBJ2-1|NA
CASSLAPNNEQFF
TGCGCCAGCAGCTTGGCCCCGAACAATGAGCAGTTCTTC